The next 5 T cell receptor beta chains were all read from a single sample in a study of T cell changes during pregnancy in multiple sclerosis. TCRdb's copy holds only in-frame clones and misses some; the assay was immunoSEQ multiplex PCR. The sample carries 85,000 to 90,000 clones, approximately 90% recorded once. This sample comprised peripheral blood, obtained in the first trimester of pregnancy. Receptors were obtained from a female donor in good health, enrolled as a control in a pregnancy study.

The V call is TRBV9, the J call TRBJ1-1; no clear D. Trimming shortened V by 0 bases and J by 2 bases, and 11 bases separated the two germline ends. Germline loops: CDR1 SGDLS, CDR2 YYNGEE. The CDR3 contains 15 residues. The CDR3 here is CASSVDVSANTEAFF. The CDR3 DNA sequence: TGTGCCAGCAGCGTAGACGTGAGTGCAAACACTGAAGCTTTCTTT.

The CDR3 DNA sequence: TGTGCCAGCAGCATCCGGGACAGGTCAAACTATGGCTACACCTTC. It translates to CASSIRDRSNYGYTF. This sequence joins TRBV7-2 and TRBJ1-2, with 8 bases that match TRBD1. The V segment lost 5 bases and the J segment 2 bases; nucleotides outside the gene matches: 7. Germline lookup yields CDR1 SGHTA and CDR2 FQGNSA. CDR3 length equals 15 residues. Full variable domain (remainder filled in from reference TRBV7-2 and TRBJ1-2): GAGVSQSPSNKVTEKGKDVELRCDPISGHTALYWYRQSLGQGLEFLIYFQGNSAPDKSGLPSDRFSAERTGGSVSTLTIQRTQQEDSAVYLCASSIRDRSNYGYTFGSGTRLTVV.

This rearrangement joins TRBV4-3 to TRBJ1-5; TRBD1 agrees at 8 bases. The CDR3 spans 18 residues. Trimming at V came to 0 bases and at J to 8 bases, leaving 15 bases not matched to a gene. CDR1 LGHNA and CDR2 YSLEER come from the germline V gene. The DNA of the CDR3 is TGCGCCAGCAGCCAAGATCTACTGGACAGGGAGGCCTTGAAGCCCCAGCATTTT. It codes for CASSQDLLDREALKPQHF.

The chain combines TRBV6-4 with TRBJ1-2; perhaps TRBD1 as D (5 bases). The germline V and J ends were trimmed by 4 bases and 8 bases, with 14 bases remaining between them. Germline V gene data show CDR1 as MRHNA and CDR2 as SNTAGT. The CDR3 sequence is 13 residues long. This CDR3 is CASSAGGVRGYTF. CDR3 coding DNA: TGTGCCAGCAGTGCCGGGGGGGTCCGGGGCTACACCTTC.

The chain has TRBV7-9 and TRBJ2-3, with 9 bases lining up with TRBD1. CDR3 length: 15 amino acids. V lost 4 bases and J lost 3; bases outside the gene matches: 5. Germline V gives CDR1 SEHNR, CDR2 FQNEAQ (reference sequence). CDR3 nucleotides: TGTGCCAGCAGCTCGAGACAGGGGGGAACAGATACGCAGTATTTT. Translation gives CASSSRQGGTDTQYF. Drawing the rest from reference TRBV7-9 and TRBJ2-3, the complete variable domain is DTGVSQNPRHKITKRGQNVTFRCDPISEHNRLYWYRQTLGQGPEFLTYFQNEAQLEKSRLLSDRFSAERPKGSFSTLEIQRTEQGDSAMYLCASSSRQGGTDTQYFGPGTRLTVL.